This T cell receptor beta chain was sequenced in a study of T cell changes during pregnancy in multiple sclerosis. V lost 6 bases to trimming and J lost 4 bases; unmatched junction nucleotides: 11. Germline CDR1 is MNHNS and CDR2 is SASEGT. The CDR3 loop spans 15 amino acids. Libraries were prepared by immunoSEQ multiplex PCR; TCRdb keeps only in-frame clonotypes and omits some of them. The sample carries about 22,000 clones, approximately 92% recorded once. Sequencing was performed on CD8+ T cells from peripheral blood mononuclear cells, taken in the third trimester of pregnancy. This chain links TRBV6-1 with TRBJ1-1, with 7 bases aligning to TRBD1. The TCR comes from a female donor with multiple sclerosis, enrolled in a pregnancy study. The CDR3 loop reads CASRSFQGEGTEAFF. CDR3 nucleotides: TGTGCCAGCAGGTCGTTCCAGGGGGAAGGCACTGAAGCTTTCTTT.